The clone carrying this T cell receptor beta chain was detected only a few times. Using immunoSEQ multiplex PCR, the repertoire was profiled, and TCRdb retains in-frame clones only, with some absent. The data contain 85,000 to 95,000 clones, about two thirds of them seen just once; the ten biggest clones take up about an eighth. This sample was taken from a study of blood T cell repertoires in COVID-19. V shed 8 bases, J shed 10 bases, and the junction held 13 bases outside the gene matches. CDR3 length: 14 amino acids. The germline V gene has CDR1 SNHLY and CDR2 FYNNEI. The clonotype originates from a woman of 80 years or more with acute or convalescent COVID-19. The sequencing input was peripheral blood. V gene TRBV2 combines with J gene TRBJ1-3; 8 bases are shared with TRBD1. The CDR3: CASVRLTGVGTIYF. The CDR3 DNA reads TGTGCCAGCGTCCGACTGACAGGGGTTGGGACCATATATTTT.